A single sample is the source of the 27 T cell receptor beta chains below, sequenced in a study of CD8 T cells in Susac syndrome. Random hexamers served to reverse transcribe about 0.5 to 1 ug RNA. TCRdb reprocessed the immunoSEQ multiplex PCR reads with MiXCR, giving one entry per CDR3 protein. The data show under 550,000 distinct CDR3 sequences, around 85% seen once. The source material was CD8+ T cells from PBMCs. These receptors all stem from a human donor with multiple sclerosis.

This chain connects TRBV27 to TRBJ2-3; D could derive from TRBD1 or TRBD2 (5 bases each). Trimming took off 5 bases at V and 6 bases at J, with 24 bases between the two ends. The germline V gene has CDR1 MNHEY and CDR2 SMNVEV (reference sequence). The CDR3 is 17 residues long. CDR3 residues: CASSPKNGGYLADTQYF. CDR3 DNA sequence: TGTGCCAGCAGTCCGAAAAATGGGGGATATTTGGCCGATACGCAGTATTTT.

The rearrangement uses TRBV5-4 and TRBJ2-7; a possible D gene is TRBD1 (5 bases). The V end was cut by 4 bases, the J end by 5 bases, with 13 bases between. CDR1 is SGHNT, CDR2 YYREEE, per germline (reference sequence). This CDR3 contains 13 residues. CDR3 protein: CASSPSGAHEQYF. DNA for the CDR3: TGTGCCAGCAGCCCGAGTGGGGCGCACGAGCAGTACTTC. Based on the CDR3 plus reference TRBV5-4 and TRBJ2-7, the full variable domain is ETGVTQSPTHLIKTRGQQVTLRCSSQSGHNTVSWYQQALGQGPQFIFQYYREEENGRGNFPPRFSGLQFPNYSSELNVNALELDDSALYLCASSPSGAHEQYFGPGTRLTVT.

This clonotype was recorded once. The chain combines TRBV7-6 with TRBJ2-5, with a weak D call TRBD2 (5 bases). Germline V gene data show CDR1 as SGHVS and CDR2 as FNYEAQ. The germline V and J ends were trimmed by 5 bases and 5 bases, with 15 bases remaining between them. There are 14 residues in the CDR3. CDR3: CASSPVPGKETQYF. CDR3 coding DNA: TGTGCCAGCAGCCCCGTGCCGGGGAAGGAGACCCAGTACTTC. Full variable domain (rest looked up from reference TRBV7-6 and TRBJ2-5): GAGVSQSPRYKVTKRGQDVALRCDPISGHVSLYWYRQALGQGPEFLTYFNYEAQQDKSGLPNDRFSAERPEGSISTLTIQRTEQRDSAMYRCASSPVPGKETQYFGPGTRLLVL.

This sequence joins TRBV6-5 and TRBJ2-7; D gene ambiguous. CDR1 is MNHEY, CDR2 SVGAGI, per germline. The V and J ends lost 0 bases and 7 bases respectively, with 13 bases between them. The CDR3 has 14 amino acids. The CDR3 loop reads CASSYSAYLGEQYF. The CDR3, as DNA: TGTGCCAGCAGTTACTCGGCATACCTGGGGGAGCAGTACTTC.

This chain links TRBV27 with TRBJ2-5; D may match TRBD1 or TRBD2 (5 bases each). V lost 8 bases and J 0 bases, leaving 7 bases between the germline ends. The length of the CDR3 is 12 residues. Germline-derived CDR1 and CDR2 are MNHEY and SMNVEV (reference sequence). CDR3 sequence: CASGTHQETQYF. Written as DNA, the CDR3 is TGTGCCAGCGGGACCCACCAAGAGACCCAGTACTTC.

The chain carries TRBV5-6 and TRBJ2-2; tentative D call: TRBD1 (5 bases). Germline-derived CDR1 and CDR2 are SGHDT and YYEEEE. Trimming cost V 0 bases and J 3 bases, with 6 bases left between them. CDR3 length: 14 amino acids. Here the CDR3 reads CASSLEGDTGELFF. The CDR3 DNA is TGTGCCAGCAGCTTGGAAGGGGACACCGGGGAGCTGTTTTTT.

The chain uses TRBV6-2 or TRBV6-3 and TRBJ2-1, with D possibly being TRBD2 (6 bases). This CDR3 comprises 16 residues. Germline-derived CDR1 and CDR2 are MNHEY and SVGEGT. V was cut by 2 bases and J by 4 bases, with 15 bases left in between. The CDR3 spells CASSYPSIAAYNEQFF. In DNA, the CDR3 is TGTGCCAGCAGTTACCCTTCCATAGCGGCGTACAATGAGCAGTTCTTC.

The CDR3 is CSGTGLAMGAAYNEQFF. The CDR3 DNA follows: TGCAGCGGCACGGGACTAGCTATGGGGGCAGCCTACAATGAGCAGTTCTTC. The chain links TRBV29-1 to TRBJ2-1, with 9 bases that match TRBD2. Germline lookup yields CDR1 SQVTM and CDR2 ANQGSEA. This CDR3 spans 17 amino acids. V lost 7 bases, J lost 2 bases, and 15 bases stayed unmatched.

This chain connects TRBV2 to TRBJ2-1; TRBD2 agrees at 13 bases. Trimming at V came to 7 bases and at J to 2 bases, leaving 11 bases not matched to a gene. This CDR3 is 18 amino acids long. Germline V gene lookup returns CDR1 SNHLY and CDR2 FYNNEI. The CDR3 DNA reads as TGTGCCAGCATCCCGGCCACTAGCGGGGGGGCCGCCTACAATGAGCAGTTCTTC. Encoded protein: CASIPATSGGAAYNEQFF.

The chain joins TRBV27 to TRBJ2-3, with 16 positions matching TRBD2. CDR1 and CDR2 (germline): MNHEY, SMNVEV (reference sequence). This CDR3 has 19 residues. Trimming at V came to 2 bases and at J to 3 bases, leaving 8 bases not matched to a gene. CDR3 sequence (DNA): TGTGCCAGCAGTTTACTCGGGACTAGCGGGGGGGTACCGACAGATACGCAGTATTTT. Residues: CASSLLGTSGGVPTDTQYF.

This clonotype was seen just once. This sequence joins TRBV7-9 and TRBJ2-5; D call uncertain. CDR1 and CDR2 from the germline V gene are SEHNR and FQNEAQ (reference sequence). Trimming removed 1 base at V and 0 bases at J, with 9 bases between. The CDR3 has 15 amino acids. The CDR3 here is CASSLGPEHQETQYF. DNA for the CDR3: TGTGCCAGCAGCTTAGGTCCGGAGCACCAAGAGACCCAGTACTTC.

This clonotype was observed a handful of times. V and J are TRBV4-1 and TRBJ1-4; D is unclear. Trimming removed 4 bases at V and 2 bases at J, with 11 bases between. The CDR3 runs 15 residues. Germline V gene sequence: CDR1 MGHRA, CDR2 YSYEKL. The CDR3 DNA is TGCGCCAGCAGCCCTCACCCTGCGACTAATGAAAAACTGTTTTTT. This gives the protein CASSPHPATNEKLFF.

The J gene is TRBJ1-5, the V gene TRBV27, with no clear D. This CDR3 region has 13 residues. The germline V gene encodes CDR1 MNHEY and CDR2 SMNVEV (reference sequence). The V end was cut by 5 bases, the J end by 7 bases, with 12 bases between. The CDR3 nucleotides are TGTGCCAGCAGTCGCCTCGGTGGACAGCCCCAGCATTTT. This sequence encodes CASSRLGGQPQHF.

The J gene is TRBJ1-5, the V gene TRBV27; the D is unclear. The germline V gene has CDR1 MNHEY and CDR2 SMNVEV (reference sequence). The CDR3 has 14 residues. Trimming stripped 8 bases from V and 11 bases from J, with 22 bases between. The CDR3 region has the DNA TGTGCCAGCGGACCGGTGGAGCCTGTATCAGCCCAGCATTTT. Its translation: CASGPVEPVSAQHF.

The CDR3 coding sequence is TGTGCCAGCAGTTTAAACGACTACAATGAGCAGTTCTTC. Translating gives CASSLNDYNEQFF. The chain has TRBV27 and TRBJ2-1; D unresolved. Between the trimmed V and J ends, which lost 2 bases and 3 bases, there was a span of 5 bases. The CDR3 runs to 13 residues. Looked up from germline, CDR1 is MNHEY and CDR2 is SMNVEV (reference sequence).

The V call is TRBV5-4, the J call TRBJ1-1; no firm D call. The CDR3 length is 14 residues. Germline CDR1 reads SGHNT; CDR2 reads YYREEE (reference sequence). Between the trimmed V and J ends, which lost 3 bases and 0 bases, there was a span of 9 bases. The CDR3 nucleotides are TGTGCCAGCAGCTATCGACCCATGAACACTGAAGCTTTCTTT. It translates to CASSYRPMNTEAFF.

V is TRBV14 and J is TRBJ2-3, with 7 bases aligning to TRBD1. The CDR3 covers 16 residues. J lost 2 bases, V lost 4 bases, and 9 bases had no gene match. CDR1 and CDR2 (germline): SGHDN, FVKESK. In DNA form, the CDR3 reads TGTGCCAGCAGCCCCCGTACAGGGGTCCTCACAGATACGCAGTATTTT. Translating it yields CASSPRTGVLTDTQYF. Together with reference TRBV14 and TRBJ2-3, the CDR3 gives the full variable domain: EAGVTQFPSHSVIEKGQTVTLRCDPISGHDNLYWYRRVMGKEIKFLLHFVKESKQDESGMPNNRFLAERTGGTYSTLKVQPAELEDSGVYFCASSPRTGVLTDTQYFGPGTRLTVL.

The J gene is TRBJ1-5, the V gene TRBV12-3 or TRBV12-4; D ambiguous. CDR3 length: 14 residues. V dropped 7 bases and J dropped 0 bases, with 10 bases sitting between them. The DNA of the CDR3 is TGTGCCAGCACCGGAGGAGATAGCAATCAGCCCCAGCATTTT. Residues: CASTGGDSNQPQHF.

The chain employs TRBV7-9 and TRBJ2-7; D is uncertain. The V end was cut by 10 bases, the J end by 3 bases, with 16 bases between. The length of the CDR3 is 13 residues. Germline loops: CDR1 SEHNR, CDR2 FQNEAQ (reference sequence). DNA for the CDR3: TGTGCCACCCTCGCGGATACTTACTACGAGCAGTACTTC. Amino acids: CATLADTYYEQYF. Full variable domain (outside the CDR3, taken from reference TRBV7-9 and TRBJ2-7): DTGVSQNPRHKITKRGQNVTFRCDPISEHNRLYWYRQTLGQGPEFLTYFQNEAQLEKSRLLSDRFSAERPKGSFSTLEIQRTEQGDSAMYLCATLADTYYEQYFGPGTRLTVT.

The chain joins TRBV27 to TRBJ2-7; D is uncertain. V was pared by 4 bases and J by 6 bases, with 10 bases between. Germline V lookup: CDR1 MNHEY, CDR2 SMNVEV (reference sequence). This CDR3 spans 12 amino acids. CDR3 loop: CASSSAQFEQYF. The DNA of the CDR3 is TGTGCCAGCAGTTCCGCGCAGTTCGAGCAGTACTTC.

The DNA for the CDR3 is TGCGCCAGCAGCCCCAGGCCGGGACTCACATTAGAGACCCAGTACTTC. Its translation: CASSPRPGLTLETQYF. The rearrangement links TRBV5-1 to TRBJ2-5; D perhaps matches TRBD2 (6 bases). The germline V and J ends were trimmed by 4 bases and 4 bases, with 20 bases remaining between them. In germline, CDR1 is SGHRS, CDR2 YFSETQ. The CDR3 totals 16 residues.

V and J are TRBV2 and TRBJ1-2; 11 bases are shared with TRBD1. The germline gives CDR1 SNHLY, CDR2 FYNNEI. The CDR3 consists of 14 residues. With 5 bases clipped from V and 5 bases from J, the junction kept 4 bases outside the gene matches. This CDR3 reads CASSLGQGGYGYTF. The CDR3 coding sequence is TGTGCCAGCAGTTTGGGACAGGGGGGTTATGGCTACACCTTC.

This clonotype was seen a single time. The CDR3 coding sequence is TGCGCCAGCAGCTTTCGAGCCACAGGGCACACTGAAGCTTTCTTT. This encodes CASSFRATGHTEAFF. This rearrangement joins TRBV5-1 to TRBJ1-1; D might be TRBD1 (6 bases). Trimming cost V 2 bases and J 3 bases, with 14 bases left between them. Germline V CDR1 and CDR2: SGHRS, YFSETQ. This CDR3 region has 15 residues.

V usage is TRBV30 and J usage is TRBJ1-1; a possible D gene is TRBD1 (6 bases). The germline V and J ends were trimmed by 0 bases and 4 bases, with 12 bases remaining between them. The CDR3 is 14 amino acids. Germline V lookup: CDR1 GTSNPN, CDR2 SVGIG (reference sequence). The CDR3 bases are TGTGCCTGGAGTGTCGGGGGCGCGGGCACTGAAGCTTTCTTT. This codes for CAWSVGGAGTEAFF.

V gene TRBV19 combines with J gene TRBJ2-1; tentative D call: TRBD1 (5 bases). From germline, CDR1 is LNHDA and CDR2 SQIVND (reference sequence). Trimming took off 5 bases at V and 11 bases at J, with 28 bases between the two ends. The length of the CDR3 is 17 residues. This CDR3 is CASSQGAAIGPGSQQFF. In DNA form, the CDR3 reads TGTGCCAGTAGTCAAGGGGCAGCCATAGGACCAGGAAGCCAGCAGTTCTTC.

The chain uses TRBV6-5 and TRBJ1-5; maybe TRBD1 (6 bases). Looked up from germline, CDR1 is MNHEY and CDR2 is SVGAGI. The CDR3 is 15 residues long. Trimming shortened V by 4 bases and J by 5 bases, and 15 bases separated the two germline ends. Here the CDR3 reads CASSSISGGYQPQHF. In DNA form, the CDR3 reads TGTGCCAGCAGTTCGATCTCGGGGGGCTATCAGCCCCAGCATTTT.

The rearrangement uses TRBV2 and TRBJ2-2; tentatively, D is TRBD1 (5 bases). V was clipped by 3 bases and J by 3 bases, with 11 bases between them. CDR1 is SNHLY and CDR2 is FYNNEI in the germline V gene. The CDR3 extends over 15 amino acids. CDR3 in amino acids: CASSDHDSHTGELFF. The CDR3 nucleotides read TGTGCCAGCAGTGACCACGACAGTCACACCGGGGAGCTGTTTTTT.